This is a list of T cell receptor beta chains from one sample in a study of OX40 agonist ivuxolimab in advanced cancers. This table comes from immunoSEQ multiplex PCR, and its TCRdb copy is limited to in-frame clones, with some not included. The sample records 55,000 to 65,000 clones, 91% being singletons. Sequences were derived from CD4+ or CD8+ T cells sorted from blood, sampled in a trial of the OX40 agonist ivuxolimab. Receptor source: an adult with an advanced solid tumor such as melanoma, head and neck, liver or kidney cancer. CDR3s include the opening cysteine and the closing phenylalanine or tryptophan. The D gene is left open where the match is weak. The size entry is marked missing in some rows and otherwise reads once, few, many or a size class.

D	size	V	J	DNA	CDR3
-	-	TRBV6-1	TRBJ2-2	TGTGCCAGCCCCCTGGGTCACACCGGGGAGCTGTTTTTT	CASPLGHTGELFF
TRBD1	-	TRBV10-3	TRBJ2-3	TGTGCCATCATGGTCCGAACAGGGGAAACGCAGTATTTT	CAIMVRTGETQYF
-	-	TRBV27	TRBJ1-2	TGTGCCAGCAGTATGTCGGGTTATGGCTACACCTTC	CASSMSGYGYTF
-	-	TRBV27	TRBJ2-7	TGTGCCAGCAGTTTTCTCCGGGTCGAGGGAATCCACGAGCAGTACTTC	CASSFLRVEGIHEQYF
TRBD1	-	TRBV2	TRBJ2-7	TGTGCCAGCAGCTCTCTTGACAGGGGTTACTACGAGCAGTACTTC	CASSSLDRGYYEQYF
-	-	TRBV11-2	TRBJ2-5	TGTGCCAGCAGGTCGGTCAGGGGACAAGAGACCCAGTACTTC	CASRSVRGQETQYF
TRBD2	-	TRBV7-9	TRBJ2-1	TGTGCCAGCAGCTTGGGGGGGTCCGATGAGCAGTTCTTC	CASSLGGSDEQFF
TRBD2	-	TRBV4-1	TRBJ2-7	TGCGCCAGCAGCCAAGAGGGTAGCGGGGTCTCCTACGAGCAGTACTTC	CASSQEGSGVSYEQYF
TRBD1	-	TRBV19	TRBJ2-7	TGTGCCAGTAGTCAAAGTCCGGGACAGGGCTCCGAGCAGTACTTC	CASSQSPGQGSEQYF
-	-	TRBV27	TRBJ1-5	TGTGCCAGCAGTTCGGCGGGCCTAAGCAATCAGCCCCAGCATTTT	CASSSAGLSNQPQHF
-	once	TRBV9	TRBJ2-2	TGTGCCAGCAGCGTAGGTGTGGCAGGTTGGTCGATCGGGGAGCTGTTTTTT	CASSVGVAGWSIGELFF
-	once	TRBV6-5	TRBJ1-2	TGTGCCAGCAGTTACTCGAACAGCTTCTATGGCTACACCTTC	CASSYSNSFYGYTF
-	-	TRBV10-3	TRBJ2-7	TGTGCCATCAGTGAATCAGGATCCATCCACGAGCAGTACTTC	CAISESGSIHEQYF
-	-	TRBV2	TRBJ1-2	TGTGCCAGCAGTGGGGTGGCACCGACTAACTATGGCTACACCTTC	CASSGVAPTNYGYTF
-	-	TRBV4-1	TRBJ2-6	TGCGCCAGCAGCCAAGATCCCAGGGCCGGGGCCAACGTCCTGACTTTC	CASSQDPRAGANVLTF
-	-	TRBV30	TRBJ1-1	TGTGCCTGGAGTGTTGAAGGGCACACTGAAGCTTTCTTT	CAWSVEGHTEAFF
-	-	TRBV28	TRBJ2-7	TGTGCCAGCAGAACTGACAGAGACAGCTCCTACGAGCAGTACTTC	CASRTDRDSSYEQYF
-	-	TRBV14	TRBJ1-1	TGTGCCAGCAGCCAAGGCGCGGGAAACACTGAAGCTTTCTTT	CASSQGAGNTEAFF
TRBD1	-	TRBV23-1	TRBJ2-2	TGCGCCAGCACCCGAGGGTGGGACAGGGAGGACCGGGGAGCTGTTTTT	CASTRGWDREDRGAVF
-	-	TRBV5-6	TRBJ1-1	TGTGCCAGCAGCTTGGCGCTGGGTCGGGGAAACACTGAAGCTTTCTTT	CASSLALGRGNTEAFF
-	-	TRBV7-6	TRBJ2-1	TGTGCCAGCAGCTTAAATCCAGCCCCGGGCGATGAGCAGTTCTTC	CASSLNPAPGDEQFF
-	-	TRBV5-1	TRBJ1-4	TGTGCCAGCAGCTTGGCCTTGGTGCAGAAACTGTTTTTT	CASSLALVQKLFF
TRBD1	-	TRBV27	TRBJ2-7	TGTGCCACCAGACAGGGTATTTACGAGCAGTACTTC	CATRQGIYEQYF
-	-	TRBV14	TRBJ2-3	TGTGCCAGCAGCCAAGATCTAAGCGCAGATACGCAGTATTTT	CASSQDLSADTQYF
TRBD2	once	TRBV2	TRBJ2-1	TGTGCCAGCATACCAGCGGGGGGGCTCAATGAGCAGTTCTTC	CASIPAGGLNEQFF
-	-	TRBV30	TRBJ1-1	TGTGCCTGGATAAGGCCCGCTGAAGCTTTCTTT	CAWIRPAEAFF
-	-	TRBV18	TRBJ2-7	TGTGCCAGCTCGCTCTCCTACGAGCAGTACTTC	CASSLSYEQYF
-	-	TRBV28	TRBJ2-7	TGTGCCAGCAGTGACCCTGACAGGTTGGGTTTCTACGAGCAGTACTTC	CASSDPDRLGFYEQYF
-	-	TRBV5-4	TRBJ2-2	TGTGCCAGCAGCTTGAGTTGGAACACCGGGGAGCTGTTTTTT	CASSLSWNTGELFF
TRBD1	-	TRBV30	TRBJ1-1	TGTGCCTGGGTCCCCGGGACAGGGCTGGCCACTGAAGCTTTCTTT	CAWVPGTGLATEAFF
-	-	TRBV4-1	TRBJ1-3	TGCGCCAGCAGCCAAGAAGACCTTTCTGGAAACACCATATATTTT	CASSQEDLSGNTIYF
TRBD2	-	TRBV6-1	TRBJ2-5	TGTGCCAGCAGTGACCGGCGGGGGGATCGAGAGACCCAGTACTTC	CASSDRRGDRETQYF
TRBD2	-	TRBV7-6	TRBJ2-5	TGTGCCAGCAGGGGACTAGCGGAGACCCAGTACTTC	CASRGLAETQYF
-	-	TRBV12-5	TRBJ1-5	TGTGCTAGTGGGGGAAATCAGCCCCAGCATTTT	CASGGNQPQHF
-	few	TRBV6-5	TRBJ2-7	TGTGCCAGCAGTTACTCTTTCGGGAGCAACAGAGAACAGTACTTC	CASSYSFGSNREQYF